The sample holds one count of the clone carrying this TCR beta chain. Its antigen is as yet unknown. The table came from immunoSEQ multiplex PCR; TCRdb's copy has only in-frame clones and leaves some out. The sample carries 55,000 to 60,000 clones, roughly 92% recorded once. Trimming stripped 1 base from V and 0 bases from J, with 10 bases between. The germline V gene has CDR1 SGHRS and CDR2 YFSETQ. The CDR3 is 16 amino acids. These data belong to a study of OX40 agonist ivuxolimab in advanced cancers. Study information: Patients were dosed with the agonistic anti-OX40 (CD134) antibody ivuxolimab. Every 2 weeks, patients received ivuxolimab intravenously, dosed at 0.01 to 10 mg/kg.

Whole-study results and caveats: Among the lowest peripheral clonal expansion occurred in 0.1-3.0 mg/kg partial responders.

Specimen: CD4+ or CD8+ T cells sorted from blood, collected in a trial of the OX40 agonist ivuxolimab. J is TRBJ2-2 and V is TRBV5-1; D ambiguous. This TCR was sampled from an adult with an advanced solid tumor such as melanoma, head and neck, liver or kidney cancer. CDR3 sequence reads: CASSLSGVANTGELFF. CDR3 bases: TGCGCCAGCAGCTTGTCTGGGGTAGCGAACACCGGGGAGCTGTTTTTT. Based on the CDR3 plus reference TRBV5-1 and TRBJ2-2, the full variable domain is KAGVTQTPRYLIKTRGQQVTLSCSPISGHRSVSWYQQTPGQGLQFLFEYFSETQRNKGNFPGRFSGRQFSNSRSEMNVSTLELGDSALYLCASSLSGVANTGELFFGEGSRLTVL.